This passage covers 30 T cell receptor beta chains from one sample sequenced in a study of blood T cell repertoires in COVID-19. Only in-frame clones appear in the TCRdb table, and some are missing; sequencing was by immunoSEQ multiplex PCR. Of about 130,000 clones listed, around nine tenths are singletons. The sample comprised peripheral blood. These receptors all come from a woman aged 65 to 85 with COVID-19, enrolled during active disease.

The V call is TRBV28, the J call TRBJ2-7; maybe TRBD2 (6 bases). This CDR3 comprises 13 residues. The V gene lost 6 bases and the J gene lost 4 bases, with 13 bases spanning the gap. In germline, CDR1 is MDHEN, CDR2 SYDVKM. The CDR3 protein is CASREGQVYEQYF. DNA for the CDR3: TGTGCCAGCAGGGAGGGGCAGGTATACGAGCAGTACTTC.

The chain recombines TRBV6-2 or TRBV6-3 with TRBJ1-5; TRBD1 matches at 10 bases. Germline V gene sequence: CDR1 MNHEY, CDR2 SVGEGT. Trimming removed 6 bases from V and 6 bases from J; junction bases left unmatched: 11. The CDR3 runs to 16 residues. This CDR3 is CASSPGTGAPFQPQHF. DNA for the CDR3: TGTGCCAGCAGCCCCGGGACAGGGGCCCCGTTTCAGCCCCAGCATTTT.

The gene calls are TRBV6-1 and TRBJ1-1; no firm D call. Germline-derived CDR1 and CDR2 are MNHNS and SASEGT. V gave up 1 base and J gave up 11 bases, with 11 bases separating them. The CDR3 has 12 amino acids. The CDR3 spells CASSEGGSGAFF. CDR3 DNA sequence: TGTGCCAGCAGTGAAGGCGGGTCCGGGGCTTTCTTT.

The chain recombines TRBV11-2 with TRBJ1-2; 7 bases match TRBD1. The CDR3 runs to 15 residues. Germline lookup yields CDR1 SGHAT and CDR2 FQNNGV. The V gene end was trimmed by 4 bases and the J gene end by 4 bases; junction bases not matched to a gene: 9. The CDR3 DNA sequence: TGTGCCAGCAGCTCCCCGGGACAGAGGGCCTATGGCTACACCTTC. Protein product: CASSSPGQRAYGYTF.

The rearrangement joins TRBV15 to TRBJ2-7; a possible D gene is TRBD1 (5 bases). Between the trimmed V and J ends, which lost 1 base and 0 bases, there was a span of 10 bases. Germline V gene data show CDR1 as LNHNV and CDR2 as YYDKDF (reference sequence). The CDR3 loop spans 15 amino acids. CDR3 coding DNA: TGTGCCACCAGCAGAGTGGAGACAGACTCCTACGAGCAGTACTTC. It encodes CATSRVETDSYEQYF.

This chain joins TRBV30 and TRBJ1-1; no firm D call. Germline CDR1 GTSNPN, CDR2 SVGIG (reference sequence). The germline V and J ends were trimmed by 4 bases and 1 base, with 10 bases remaining between them. The CDR3 runs to 13 residues. The CDR3 region has the DNA TGTGCCTGGACGAGTGATACGAACACTGAAGCTTTCTTT. Translating it yields CAWTSDTNTEAFF.

V usage is TRBV7-8 and J usage is TRBJ2-1, with D perhaps assigned TRBD1 or TRBD2 (5 bases each). Between the trimmed V and J ends, which lost 5 bases and 9 bases, there was a span of 14 bases. CDR3 size: 13 residues. Germline V gives CDR1 SGHVS, CDR2 FQNEAQ. For the CDR3, the DNA is TGTGCCAGCAGCCTAGAGGGTAGGGGTGAGCAGTTCTTC. It yields the protein CASSLEGRGEQFF.

J is TRBJ2-5 and V is TRBV6-2 or TRBV6-3, with D possibly matching TRBD1 (6 bases). Trimming took off 0 bases at V and 5 bases at J, with 13 bases between the two ends. The CDR3 sequence is 15 residues long. Per germline, CDR1 MNHEY and CDR2 SVGEGT. The CDR3 reads CASSYSINREETQYF. The CDR3 DNA follows: TGTGCCAGCAGTTACTCGATCAACAGGGAGGAGACCCAGTACTTC.

This clone was found once. This chain joins TRBV30 and TRBJ1-1, with D possibly TRBD1 on 6 matching bases. The CDR3 is 14 amino acids. Germline V gene lookup returns CDR1 GTSNPN and CDR2 SVGIG (reference sequence). V lost 2 bases and J lost 5, with 15 bases in between. For the CDR3, the DNA is TGTGCCTGGAGTAAGGACACAGGGAGAACTGAAGCTTTCTTT. Its protein is CAWSKDTGRTEAFF.

This clone showed up just a few times. The chain recombines TRBV3-1 (or the pseudogene TRBV3-2) with TRBJ2-1, with 11 bases that match TRBD2. V was clipped by 6 bases and J by 1 base; unmatched bases: 5. This CDR3 is built from 16 residues. CDR1 and CDR2 (germline): LGHDT, YNNKEL (reference sequence). The CDR3 spells CASSPGLAASYNEQFF. CDR3 nucleotides: TGTGCCAGCAGTCCGGGACTAGCGGCGTCCTACAATGAGCAGTTCTTC.

The J gene is TRBJ1-5, the V gene TRBV19; D perhaps matches TRBD1 (5 bases). V was cut by 6 bases and J by 4 bases, with 10 bases left in between. The CDR3 consists of 13 residues. CDR1 and CDR2 from the germline V gene are LNHDA and SQIVND (reference sequence). CDR3 nucleotide sequence: TGTGCCAGTAGACGCAGGGAAAATCAGCCCCAGCATTTT. Translated, it gives CASRRRENQPQHF.

The chain uses TRBV5-1 and TRBJ2-5; D possibly corresponds to TRBD2 (5 bases). The length of the CDR3 is 13 residues. Germline CDR1 SGHRS, CDR2 YFSETQ. Trimming took 4 bases from V and 2 from J, leaving 9 bases between them. In DNA form, the CDR3 reads TGCGCCAGCAGCATAGGACTTCAAGAGACCCAGTACTTC. Translation gives CASSIGLQETQYF.

This clone was seen only once. The chain recombines TRBV4-2 with TRBJ2-2; 8 nucleotides agree with TRBD2. Germline CDR1 and CDR2: LGHNA and YNFKEQ. Unmatched junction bases numbered 10, after V lost 1 base and J lost 6 bases. The CDR3 consists of 17 residues. The CDR3 DNA reads as TGTGCCAGCAGCCAAGGCGAGGGACTAGTTTTTTCCGGGGAGCTGTTTTTT. Translated: CASSQGEGLVFSGELFF.

This chain joins TRBV7-2 and TRBJ2-1; D might be TRBD2 (5 bases). V shed 1 base and J shed 4 bases, with 8 bases lying between them. This CDR3 is built from 14 residues. The germline V gene has CDR1 SGHTA and CDR2 FQGNSA. CDR3 in amino acids: CASSLGSGYNEQFF. The DNA for the CDR3 is TGTGCCAGCAGCTTAGGCTCGGGATACAATGAGCAGTTCTTC. Full variable domain (remainder filled in from reference TRBV7-2 and TRBJ2-1): GAGVSQSPSNKVTEKGKDVELRCDPISGHTALYWYRQSLGQGLEFLIYFQGNSAPDKSGLPSDRFSAERTGGSVSTLTIQRTQQEDSAVYLCASSLGSGYNEQFFGPGTRLTVL.

The chain employs TRBV3-1 (or the pseudogene TRBV3-2) and TRBJ1-3; TRBD1 is a possible D gene (5 bases). V was cut by 4 bases and J by 0 bases, with 16 bases left in between. The CDR3 spans 17 residues. Looked up from germline, CDR1 is LGHDT and CDR2 is YNNKEL (reference sequence). CDR3 bases: TGTGCCAGCAGCCCCTGGACATCCCCGAGCTCTGGAAACACCATATATTTT. This sequence encodes CASSPWTSPSSGNTIYF.

The chain employs TRBV9 and TRBJ2-7; 10 positions agree with TRBD1. V shed 3 bases, J shed 3 bases, and the junction held 3 bases outside the gene matches. The CDR3 has 14 residues. Per the germline V gene, CDR1 is SGDLS and CDR2 is YYNGEE. The CDR3 loop reads CASSARTGGYEQYF. The CDR3 nucleotides read TGTGCCAGCAGCGCTAGGACAGGGGGCTACGAGCAGTACTTC.

CDR3 in amino acids: CASSQVLSGSYEQYF. DNA of the CDR3: TGTGCCAGCAGCCAAGTGCTTAGCGGCTCCTACGAGCAGTACTTC. The chain recombines TRBV4-2 with TRBJ2-7; a weak D match, TRBD2 (6 bases). The V gene's germline CDR1 is LGHNA and CDR2 YNFKEQ. This CDR3 contains 15 residues. V lost 1 base to trimming and J lost 0 bases, with 10 bases between them.

This chain links TRBV15 with TRBJ1-5; TRBD1 is a possible D gene (6 bases). Trimming stripped 2 bases from V and 3 bases from J, with 14 bases between. The germline V gene encodes CDR1 LNHNV and CDR2 YYDKDF (reference sequence). The CDR3 sequence is 16 residues long. The CDR3 sequence is CATSRLPGQINQPQHF. CDR3 coding DNA: TGTGCCACCAGCAGACTTCCGGGACAAATCAATCAGCCCCAGCATTTT.

The chain is built from TRBV2 and TRBJ1-1; D is perhaps TRBD1 (5 bases). V lost 2 bases, J lost 8 bases, and 21 bases lay in between. The CDR3 runs to 16 residues. CDR1 and CDR2 from the germline V gene are SNHLY and FYNNEI. Here the CDR3 reads CASSERQTGVIEEAFF. CDR3 sequence (DNA): TGTGCCAGCAGTGAAAGACAGACGGGGGTGATAGAGGAAGCTTTCTTT.

The rearrangement uses TRBV6-1 and TRBJ2-3; 10 bases are a match to TRBD2. J was trimmed by 5 bases and V by 1 base; bases with no gene match: 6. The CDR3 runs to 16 residues. Germline V gene sequence: CDR1 MNHNS, CDR2 SASEGT. CDR3 residues: CASSEVPSGGLDTQYF. The CDR3 DNA reads TGTGCCAGCAGTGAAGTTCCTAGCGGGGGTCTAGATACGCAGTATTTT.

The rearrangement joins TRBV7-2 to TRBJ2-1; 9 positions agree with TRBD2. From germline, CDR1 is SGHTA and CDR2 FQGNSA. The CDR3 length is 13 residues. J lost 8 bases, V lost 5 bases, and 4 bases had no gene match. DNA of the CDR3: TGTGCCAGCAGCCTTAGCGGGGGCGATGAGCAGTTCTTC. Translation: CASSLSGGDEQFF.

The V and J genes are TRBV28 and TRBJ1-5; D may be TRBD1 (6 bases). In germline, CDR1 is MDHEN, CDR2 SYDVKM. The CDR3 totals 12 residues. V shed 7 bases and J shed 6 bases, with 10 bases lying between them. CDR3 coding DNA: TGTGCCAGCAATACAGGGAGTCAGCCCCAGCATTTT. Its translation is CASNTGSQPQHF.

This chain's CDR3 is CSVEWSYGYTF. CDR3 nucleotide sequence: TGCAGCGTTGAATGGAGCTATGGCTACACCTTC. J is TRBJ1-2 and V is TRBV29-1; D uncertain. Germline V gene data show CDR1 as SQVTM and CDR2 as ANQGSEA. This CDR3 region has 11 residues. Trimming pared 2 bases from V and 4 bases from J, leaving 5 bases between.

This clone has just a few counts. J is TRBJ2-2 and V is TRBV29-1; a weak D match, TRBD2 (6 bases). This CDR3 contains 14 residues. Trimming took 4 bases from V and 1 from J, leaving 10 bases between them. CDR1 SQVTM and CDR2 ANQGSEA come from the germline V gene. The CDR3 protein is CSVVTSLNTGELFF. The CDR3 coding sequence is TGCAGCGTTGTAACTAGCTTGAACACCGGGGAGCTGTTTTTT.

This clone was seen once. The CDR3 here is CASSEGQGYTGELFF. CDR3 nucleotide sequence: TGTGCCAGCAGTGAAGGCCAGGGGTACACCGGGGAGCTGTTTTTT. This sequence joins TRBV2 and TRBJ2-2; D might be TRBD1 (6 bases). Germline V gives CDR1 SNHLY, CDR2 FYNNEI. The CDR3 runs 15 residues. Trimming stripped 1 base from V and 3 bases from J, with 9 bases between.

The chain joins TRBV7-8 to TRBJ2-7; D perhaps matches TRBD2 (6 bases). Trimming pared 7 bases from V and 2 bases from J, leaving 15 bases between. This CDR3 has 14 residues. CDR1 is SGHVS and CDR2 is FQNEAQ in the germline V gene. Written as DNA, the CDR3 is TGTGCCAGCACATTCGAGACGGGGGCCTACGAGCAGTACTTC. Translating gives CASTFETGAYEQYF.

This clone has just one count. The J gene is TRBJ2-2, the V gene TRBV7-2, with D perhaps matching TRBD2 (5 bases). Trimming removed 2 bases at V and 4 bases at J, with 8 bases between. This CDR3 region has 14 residues. Germline V lookup: CDR1 SGHTA, CDR2 FQGNSA. The CDR3 DNA sequence: TGTGCCAGCAGCTTAATTGGGAGCACCGGGGAGCTGTTTTTT. Translating gives CASSLIGSTGELFF. The entire variable domain, with the rest obtained from reference TRBV7-2 and TRBJ2-2, is as follows: GAGVSQSPSNKVTEKGKDVELRCDPISGHTALYWYRQSLGQGLEFLIYFQGNSAPDKSGLPSDRFSAERTGGSVSTLTIQRTQQEDSAVYLCASSLIGSTGELFFGEGSRLTVL.

CDR3 loop: CASSLGQGYYNSPLHF. In DNA form, the CDR3 reads TGTGCCAGCAGCCTAGGACAGGGCTACTATAATTCACCCCTCCACTTT. The genes are TRBV5-4 and TRBJ1-6, with 8 bases that match TRBD1. Germline V CDR1 and CDR2: SGHNT, YYREEE (reference sequence). Losses at the gene ends were 4 bases for V and 3 bases for J; bases not matched to a gene: 6. The CDR3 runs to 16 residues. Complete variable domain (other parts from reference TRBV5-4 and TRBJ1-6): ETGVTQSPTHLIKTRGQQVTLRCSSQSGHNTVSWYQQALGQGPQFIFQYYREEENGRGNFPPRFSGLQFPNYSSELNVNALELDDSALYLCASSLGQGYYNSPLHFGNGTRLTVT.

The sample holds one count of this clone. CDR3 nucleotide sequence: TGTGCCAGCAGCTTCTTACTGACAGGGTCTGGAAACACCATATATTTT. Its protein product is CASSFLLTGSGNTIYF. The V gene is TRBV5-6, the J gene TRBJ1-3, with 7 bases identical to TRBD1. The V gene's germline CDR1 is SGHDT and CDR2 YYEEEE. The trim removed 2 bases at V and 1 base at J, leaving 6 bases unmatched. This CDR3 region has 16 residues.

CDR3 coding DNA: TGTGCCAGCAGCCCCCAATCCGGGACTTACTTTGGGGAGCAGTACTTC. This codes for CASSPQSGTYFGEQYF. V and J are TRBV5-8 and TRBJ2-7, with a possible D match to TRBD2 (6 bases). V lost 4 bases and J 7 bases, leaving 24 bases between the germline ends. Germline values: CDR1 SGHTS, CDR2 YDEGEE. This CDR3 contains 16 residues.